The 5 T cell receptor beta chains given below trace back to one sample, sequenced in a study of post-analysis software for immune sequencing data. The study, taken as a whole, reports: The study found TRBV5-6, TRBV5-1 and TRBV20-1 among about five TRBV segments more frequent in patients than controls.

These TCRs' antigens remain unknown. Unique molecular identifiers were carried by the TCR beta cDNA libraries. Via MiXCR, TCRdb re-called the PCR reads, giving one row per CDR3 protein. The sample contains 450,000 to 650,000 distinct CDR3 sequences, 44% of which appear only once. Sequenced sample: blood. These receptors all stem from a girl under 18 with multiple sclerosis.

The chain has TRBV10-3 and TRBJ2-1; D not resolved. The CDR3 is 12 amino acids. The V gene lost 2 bases and the J gene lost 6 bases, with 5 bases spanning the gap. Looked up from germline, CDR1 is ENHRY and CDR2 is SYGVKD. CDR3 bases: TGTGCCATCAGTGAGGCTAGCAATGAGCAGTTCTTC. The encoded protein is CAISEASNEQFF.

The J gene is TRBJ2-7, the V gene TRBV7-9; 8 bases fit TRBD2. There are 17 residues in the CDR3. Germline values: CDR1 SEHNR, CDR2 FQNEAQ (reference sequence). V shed 5 bases, J shed 3 bases, and the junction held 15 bases outside the gene matches. CDR3 sequence: CASSDAATRAGGYEQYF. The CDR3 nucleotides are TGTGCCAGCAGCGATGCGGCTACCAGGGCGGGAGGCTACGAGCAGTACTTC.

The chain uses TRBV9 and TRBJ2-1; 10 bases line up with TRBD1. The CDR3 is made up of 15 amino acids. With 5 bases clipped from V and 8 bases from J, the junction kept 10 bases outside the gene matches. Germline-derived CDR1 and CDR2 are SGDLS and YYNGEE. The CDR3 DNA follows: TGTGCCAGCAGGGCGGACAGGGGGGCTTTAGATGAGCAGTTCTTC. It translates to CASRADRGALDEQFF.

The chain uses TRBV9 and TRBJ2-3; the match to TRBD2 covers 8 bases. Germline assignment: CDR1 SGDLS and CDR2 YYNGEE. The CDR3 has 18 residues. Germline trimming cut 4 bases from V and 2 bases from J; bases unmatched to any gene: 15. The CDR3 sequence is CASSPSRESGGLTDTQYF. The CDR3 nucleotides are TGTGCCAGCAGCCCCTCACGGGAAAGCGGGGGTCTCACAGATACGCAGTATTTT.

This clonotype came up a few times. The V and J genes are TRBV24-1 and TRBJ2-3, with D possibly being TRBD1 (5 bases). With 3 bases removed from V and 3 bases from J, the gap between germline ends came to 15 bases. CDR1 KGHDR and CDR2 SFDVKD come from the germline V gene. The CDR3 sequence is 16 residues long. CDR3 sequence (DNA): TGTGCCACCAGTGATGGGGCAGGATCTTCGACAGATACGCAGTATTTT. Translated, it gives CATSDGAGSSTDTQYF.